This T cell receptor beta chain was identified during a study of shared clonotypes between healthy human individuals. Overall study results and limits: Clonotype sharing among donors was thought likely to change with sequencing depth.

A remark on this clone: The antigen is undetermined.

The table came from immunoSEQ multiplex PCR; TCRdb's copy has only in-frame clones and leaves some out. Of roughly 1,100,000 clones in the sample, 65% to 75% were seen once. The sequenced material came from memory CD4+ T cells sorted from blood. Subset here: CD45RA-negative fraction. The origin of this receptor is a man between 18 and 35 years old in good health.

The CDR3 DNA reads as TGCGCCAGCAGCCCCGGACCCGGGTCTTCCAAGGAGTACTTC. As protein: CASSPGPGSSKEYF. The chain recombines TRBV5-1 with TRBJ2-7; D remains ambiguous. Trimming removed 4 bases from V and 11 bases from J, with 22 bases in between. The CDR3 runs to 14 residues. CDR1 is SGHRS and CDR2 is YFSETQ in the germline V gene. Drawing the rest from reference TRBV5-1 and TRBJ2-7, the complete variable domain is KAGVTQTPRYLIKTRGQQVTLSCSPISGHRSVSWYQQTPGQGLQFLFEYFSETQRNKGNFPGRFSGRQFSNSRSEMNVSTLELGDSALYLCASSPGPGSSKEYFGPGTRLTVT.